Listed below are T cell receptor beta chains from one sample, sequenced in a study of identifying expanded T cells in peripheral blood. Produced via immunoSEQ multiplex PCR; TCRdb's table is partial and in-frame only. Of approximately 81,000 clones listed, roughly 89% are singletons. The sample was blood. The receptor set was obtained from a person aged 18-70 years in good health. CDR3s include the opening cysteine and the closing phenylalanine or tryptophan. The D gene is left open where the match is weak. Clone size is not always given. Where it is, it says once, few, many or a class for expanded clones.

D	size	V	J	DNA	CDR3
TRBD2	.	TRBV2	TRBJ2-3	TGTGCCAGCAGTGAAGGACTAGCGGGAGGGTTGGCGGCAGATACGCAGTATTTT	CASSEGLAGGLAADTQYF
TRBD1	.	TRBV19	TRBJ1-6	TGTGCCAGTAGTATTTCCGGACAGGGGGCTTGGGATTCACCCCTCCACTTT	CASSISGQGAWDSPLHF
TRBD2	.	TRBV7-9	TRBJ2-7	TGTGCCAGCAGCTCTAAACTAGCGGGAGAGGACGAGCAGTACTTC	CASSSKLAGEDEQYF
TRBD2	.	TRBV7-9	TRBJ2-2	TGTGCCAGCAGCTTAGCGGCTAGCGGGAGACGCGACACCGGGGAGCTGTTTTTT	CASSLAASGRRDTGELFF
.	.	TRBV13	TRBJ2-7	TGTGCCAGCAGCCCCGTCAGGGGGGGAAGGGCCTACGAGCAGTACTTC	CASSPVRGGRAYEQYF
TRBD2	.	TRBV7-3	TRBJ2-5	TGTGCCAGCAGCTCGGGACTAGCGGGGCAAGAGACCCAGTACTTC	CASSSGLAGQETQYF
TRBD2	.	TRBV28	TRBJ2-7	TGTGCCAGCAGCACCGGGGGGTTCTACGAGCAGTACTTC	CASSTGGFYEQYF
TRBD1	.	TRBV27	TRBJ1-1	TGTGCCAGCAGTTACCGCAGGGGGGTCGGAGCTTTCTTT	CASSYRRGVGAFF
.	.	TRBV28	TRBJ1-2	TGTGCCAGCAGTTTCACCGGGGTAAACTATGGCTACACCTTC	CASSFTGVNYGYTF
.	once	TRBV5-8	TRBJ1-4	TGTGCCAGCAGCTTGGCAGGGAATGAAAAACTGTTTTTT	CASSLAGNEKLFF
TRBD1	.	TRBV7-8	TRBJ2-4	TGTGCCAGCAGCTGGGGGACAGGGAAAGATGGCATTCAGTACTTC	CASSWGTGKDGIQYF
TRBD2	few	TRBV4-2	TRBJ2-3	TGTGCCAGCAGCCAAGATTCGACGGGAGGGGCCGATACGCAGTATTTT	CASSQDSTGGADTQYF
.	.	TRBV28	TRBJ1-1	TGTGCCAGCAGTCCCGTGAGATTTAGACGGGACTTTCGTGGCAGGACTGAAGCTTTCTTT	CASSPVRFRRDFRGRTEAFF
.	.	TRBV19	TRBJ1-2	TGTGCCAGTAGATCGCAGCAGTCCGTCGGCTATGGCTACACCTTC	CASRSQQSVGYGYTF
TRBD1	.	TRBV9	TRBJ2-5	TGTGCCAGCAGCATCGGACAGGGTAGAGAGACCCAGTACTTC	CASSIGQGRETQYF
.	.	TRBV19	TRBJ1-1	TGTGCCAGTAGTATTGACAGCGGGTACACTGAAGCTTTCTTT	CASSIDSGYTEAFF
TRBD1	once	TRBV19	TRBJ1-3	TGTGCCACGGGACAGGGGGTATCTGGAAACACCATATATTTT	CATGQGVSGNTIYF
.	.	TRBV6-1	TRBJ1-1	TGTGCCAGCAGTGAAGCGGAGGGCACTGAAGCTTTCTTT	CASSEAEGTEAFF
TRBD2	.	TRBV7-7	TRBJ2-1	TGTGCTAGCAGCTTAGCGGGGGGGTACAATGAGCAGTTCTTC	CASSLAGGYNEQFF
.	.	TRBV5-4	TRBJ1-2	TGTGCCAGCAGCCCGGGGCAGGGTATATATGGCTACACCTTC	CASSPGQGIYGYTF
.	.	TRBV6-4	TRBJ2-7	TGTGCCAGCAGTGAAGCGCCTAGCACCTACTACGAGCAGTACTTC	CASSEAPSTYYEQYF
TRBD1	.	TRBV5-1	TRBJ1-1	TGCGCCAGCAGCTATGACAGGGCCCTTGAAGCTTTCTTT	CASSYDRALEAFF
.	.	TRBV5-4	TRBJ2-2	TGTGCCAGCAGTTTCCGGGAAAGCCTAGGGGAGCTGTTTTTT	CASSFRESLGELFF
.	.	TRBV15	TRBJ2-3	TGTGCCACCAGCAGAGGGGGGGAGACAGATACGCAGTATTTT	CATSRGGETDTQYF
.	.	TRBV29-1	TRBJ1-3	TGCAGCGTTGGTGGGATAACTGGAAACACCATATATTTT	CSVGGITGNTIYF
.	.	TRBV28	TRBJ1-5	TGTGCCAGCAGTTTCTCGGACATGAATCAGCCCCAGCATTTT	CASSFSDMNQPQHF
.	.	TRBV5-1	TRBJ1-1	TGCGCCAGCAGCTTGGGACTGGACAGTCCTGAAGCTTTCTTT	CASSLGLDSPEAFF
.	.	TRBV25-1	TRBJ2-6	TGTGCCAGCAGTGAATCCGGGACTGGGGCCAACGTCCTGACTTTC	CASSESGTGANVLTF
TRBD1	once	TRBV7-3	TRBJ2-5	TGTGCCAGCAGCTTAAGTAAAGGGGGCTGGGAGACCCAGTACTTC	CASSLSKGGWETQYF
TRBD1	.	TRBV6-1	TRBJ1-2	TGTGCCAGCAACCCTACAGGGGGCCCAGACTATGGCTACACCTTC	CASNPTGGPDYGYTF
TRBD2	.	TRBV7-3	TRBJ2-3	TGTGCCAGCAGCTTATCGGCTAGCGGGAGCACAGATACGCAGTATTTT	CASSLSASGSTDTQYF
TRBD1	.	TRBV28	TRBJ2-7	TGTGCCAGCAGTATCGGGACAGGGTTCTTCGAGCAGTACTTC	CASSIGTGFFEQYF
TRBD1	.	TRBV5-1	TRBJ2-7	TGCGCCAGCAGCCCGACCGGGACAGGAAGAACCTACGAGCAGTACTTC	CASSPTGTGRTYEQYF
TRBD1	.	TRBV4-3	TRBJ2-3	TGCGCCAGCAGCCAAGCAAATGACAGGGGCACAGATACGCAGTATTTT	CASSQANDRGTDTQYF
TRBD2	.	TRBV6-4	TRBJ2-1	TGTGCCAGCAATCAGCGGGAGACCCCTCGCTACAATGAGCAGTTCTTC	CASNQRETPRYNEQFF